These 29 T cell receptor beta chains were all obtained from the same sample, sequenced in a study of cytomegalovirus exposure and HLA in healthy donors. It was with 60 Vbeta and 13 Jbeta primers that the PCR ran. The data were produced by immunoSEQ multiplex PCR, yet TCRdb's version contains in-frame clones alone and is incomplete. The sample table sets out about 64,000 clones. Sequenced sample: PBMCs. Source of these receptors: a woman younger than 30 in good health and CMV-seronegative.

The V gene is TRBV5-6, the J gene TRBJ1-1; 8 bases match TRBD1. V was pared by 4 bases and J by 0 bases, with 5 bases of the junction left unmatched. The germline V gene has CDR1 SGHDT and CDR2 YYEEEE. CDR3 length equals 15 residues. The CDR3 region has the DNA TGTGCCAGCAGCCGACAGGGGACGATGAACACTGAAGCTTTCTTT. Translating it yields CASSRQGTMNTEAFF.

The chain carries TRBV6-5 and TRBJ1-5; 10 bases line up with TRBD1. The CDR3 is 14 residues long. With 6 bases clipped from V and 4 bases from J, the junction kept 3 bases outside the gene matches. Germline V gene lookup returns CDR1 MNHEY and CDR2 SVGAGI. The CDR3 bases are TGTGCCAGCAGACCGGGACAGGGGAATCAGCCCCAGCATTTT. Amino acid sequence: CASRPGQGNQPQHF.

The J gene is TRBJ1-1, the V gene TRBV29-1, with D possibly matching TRBD1 (5 bases). V lost 6 bases, J lost 5 bases, and 13 bases lay in between. The CDR3 length is 12 residues. Germline V gene lookup returns CDR1 SQVTM and CDR2 ANQGSEA. The CDR3: CSVTPPGTEAFF. CDR3 coding DNA: TGCAGCGTCACCCCCCCAGGGACTGAAGCTTTCTTT.

V and J are TRBV6-5 and TRBJ1-1; D is perhaps TRBD1 (6 bases). Germline CDR1 and CDR2: MNHEY and SVGAGI. The CDR3 contains 15 residues. V dropped 6 bases and J dropped 2 bases, with 16 bases sitting between them. As DNA, the CDR3 is TGTGCCAGCAGCTCGCCTGGACAGCCTAACACTGAAGCTTTCTTT. Amino acid sequence: CASSSPGQPNTEAFF.

The chain carries TRBV11-2 and TRBJ2-7, with a tentative D call TRBD2 (6 bases). Germline CDR1 is SGHAT and CDR2 is FQNNGV. CDR3 length: 15 residues. V gave up 6 bases and J gave up 2 bases, with 17 bases separating them. CDR3 sequence reads: CASRPPTSFPYEQYF. Here the CDR3 DNA reads TGTGCCAGCAGACCTCCAACTAGCTTTCCCTACGAGCAGTACTTC.

This chain links TRBV27 with TRBJ1-2; TRBD1 might be the D (6 bases). V lost 6 bases and J lost 6, with 14 bases in between. The CDR3 sequence is 13 residues long. Germline assignment: CDR1 MNHEY and CDR2 SMNVEV (reference sequence). In DNA form, the CDR3 reads TGTGCCAGCAGGGAAACAGGGCGGGATGGCTACACCTTC. As protein: CASRETGRDGYTF.

The CDR3 protein is CAWRGVGAGPQHF. The CDR3, as DNA: TGTGCCTGGAGGGGAGTGGGTGCGGGGCCCCAGCATTTT. This chain uses TRBV30 with TRBJ1-5; D is unclear. V dropped 3 bases and J dropped 9 bases, with 15 bases sitting between them. The CDR3 runs 13 residues. CDR1 GTSNPN and CDR2 SVGIG come from the germline V gene (reference sequence).

This chain connects TRBV5-1 to TRBJ1-2; D possibly corresponds to TRBD1 (6 bases). Trimming left V 2 bases short and J 3 bases short, with 14 bases between. The V gene's germline CDR1 is SGHRS and CDR2 YFSETQ. This CDR3 contains 15 residues. The CDR3: CASSLGGLGYYGYTF. The CDR3 DNA reads TGCGCCAGCAGCTTAGGGGGACTAGGGTACTATGGCTACACCTTC.

This chain joins TRBV29-1 and TRBJ2-3; D uncertain. This CDR3 region has 15 residues. V shed 0 bases and J shed 11 bases, with 21 bases lying between them. CDR1 SQVTM and CDR2 ANQGSEA come from the germline V gene. The CDR3 here is CSVEDDLLRRSQQYF. In DNA form, the CDR3 reads TGCAGCGTTGAAGACGATCTTCTAAGAAGATCGCAGCAGTATTTT.

This chain uses TRBV4-2 with TRBJ2-5; 9 bases line up with TRBD2. The CDR3 is 16 amino acids. Germline values: CDR1 LGHNA, CDR2 YNFKEQ. V gave up 1 base and J gave up 7 bases; unmatched junction bases: 10. CDR3 amino acids: CASSQASVVAGVTQYF. The CDR3 DNA is TGTGCCAGCAGCCAAGCGTCCGTGGTAGCGGGGGTGACCCAGTACTTC.

The V and J genes are TRBV4-1 and TRBJ1-2; D might be TRBD1 (6 bases). There are 15 residues in the CDR3. CDR1 and CDR2 from the germline V gene are MGHRA and YSYEKL. V was trimmed by 0 bases and J by 5 bases, leaving 13 bases between them. The CDR3 nucleotides read TGCGCCAGCAGCCAAGAAACCCTGGGGGCTTATGGCTACACCTTC. Translated, it gives CASSQETLGAYGYTF.

V is TRBV6-5 and J is TRBJ1-2, with 10 bases identical to TRBD1. Germline CDR1 reads MNHEY; CDR2 reads SVGAGI. The CDR3 sequence is 14 residues long. Trimming took 5 bases from V and 3 from J; bases not matched to a gene: 3. The CDR3 DNA follows: TGTGCCAGCAGTCCGACAGGGGGCGACTATGGCTACACCTTC. It translates to CASSPTGGDYGYTF.

The chain couples TRBV7-8 to TRBJ2-7, with D uncertain. Germline CDR1 reads SGHVS; CDR2 reads FQNEAQ. V lost 1 base and J 3 bases, leaving 13 bases between the germline ends. The CDR3 extends over 15 amino acids. CDR3 amino acids: CASSLEVASSYEQYF. The CDR3 DNA is TGTGCCAGCAGCTTAGAGGTTGCTAGTAGCTACGAGCAGTACTTC.

The chain joins TRBV5-4 to TRBJ1-3; D uncertain. The V gene's germline CDR1 is SGHNT and CDR2 YYREEE (reference sequence). V was clipped by 4 bases and J by 3 bases, with 5 bases between them. The CDR3 totals 12 residues. The CDR3 sequence is CASSRDGNTIYF. The CDR3, as DNA: TGTGCCAGCAGCCGAGATGGAAACACCATATATTTT.

The chain employs TRBV30 and TRBJ2-7, with TRBD2 identical over 9 bases. The V gene end was trimmed by 0 bases and the J gene end by 5 bases; junction bases not matched to a gene: 5. This CDR3 comprises 14 residues. Germline values: CDR1 GTSNPN, CDR2 SVGIG (reference sequence). The DNA of the CDR3 is TGTGCCTGGAGTGTACTGCGGGGGGGGGACGAGCAGTACTTC. It yields the protein CAWSVLRGGDEQYF. The entire variable domain, with the rest obtained from reference TRBV30 and TRBJ2-7, is as follows: SQTIHQWPATLVQPVGSPLSLECTVEGTSNPNLYWYRQAAGRGLQLLFYSVGIGQISSEVPQNLSASRPQDRQFILSSKKLLLSDSGFYLCAWSVLRGGDEQYFGPGTRLTVT.

The J gene is TRBJ2-1, the V gene TRBV18, with D possibly being TRBD2 (6 bases). V was clipped by 2 bases and J by 0 bases, with 8 bases between them. The CDR3 loop spans 15 amino acids. Per the germline V gene, CDR1 is KGHSH and CDR2 is LQKENI. CDR3 protein: CASSPIAASYNEQFF. CDR3 in DNA: TGTGCCAGCTCACCAATAGCGGCCTCCTACAATGAGCAGTTCTTC.

The chain uses TRBV4-1 and TRBJ1-1; 11 nucleotides align to TRBD1. This CDR3 has 15 amino acids. The ends lost 3 bases at V and 1 base at J; junction bases unmatched: 1. The germline gives CDR1 MGHRA, CDR2 YSYEKL. The CDR3 spells CASSQGQGGNTEAFF. The CDR3 DNA reads TGCGCCAGCAGCCAGGGACAGGGGGGGAACACTGAAGCTTTCTTT.

The chain recombines TRBV6-5 with TRBJ1-1; 8 bases match TRBD1. Germline V lookup: CDR1 MNHEY, CDR2 SVGAGI. The length of the CDR3 is 15 residues. The V gene end was trimmed by 8 bases and the J gene end by 0 bases; junction bases not matched to a gene: 8. CDR3 nucleotide sequence: TGTGCCAGCCATATCAGGGGGCCGATGAACACTGAAGCTTTCTTT. Amino acids: CASHIRGPMNTEAFF.

The chain recombines TRBV5-1 with TRBJ2-2; no firm D call. Germline-derived CDR1 and CDR2 are SGHRS and YFSETQ. Trimming took 0 bases from V and 0 from J, leaving 6 bases between them. The CDR3 is 15 residues long. The CDR3 loop reads CASSLGSANTGELFF. In DNA, the CDR3 is TGCGCCAGCAGCTTGGGAAGCGCGAACACCGGGGAGCTGTTTTTT. Based on the CDR3 plus reference TRBV5-1 and TRBJ2-2, the full variable domain is KAGVTQTPRYLIKTRGQQVTLSCSPISGHRSVSWYQQTPGQGLQFLFEYFSETQRNKGNFPGRFSGRQFSNSRSEMNVSTLELGDSALYLCASSLGSANTGELFFGEGSRLTVL.

This chain joins TRBV4-2 and TRBJ2-1, with D hard to call. V lost 0 bases and J 5 bases, leaving 8 bases between the germline ends. Germline V gives CDR1 LGHNA, CDR2 YNFKEQ. The CDR3 consists of 14 residues. CDR3 DNA: TGTGCCAGCAGCCAAGATCTTTCCGACAATGAGCAGTTCTTC. This translates into CASSQDLSDNEQFF.

The chain is built from TRBV28 and TRBJ1-5, with D tentatively TRBD1 (5 bases). Trimming pared 4 bases from V and 3 bases from J, leaving 13 bases between. Germline-derived CDR1 and CDR2 are MDHEN and SYDVKM. CDR3 length: 15 amino acids. In nucleotides, the CDR3 is TGTGCCAGCAGTTCCTCGACAGAGCCCAATCAGCCCCAGCATTTT. As protein: CASSSSTEPNQPQHF. The complete variable domain, with remaining parts taken from reference TRBV28 and TRBJ1-5, reads DVKVTQSSRYLVKRTGEKVFLECVQDMDHENMFWYRQDPGLGLRLIYFSYDVKMKEKGDIPEGYSVSREKKERFSLILESASTNQTSMYLCASSSSTEPNQPQHFGDGTRLSIL.

The rearrangement joins TRBV5-6 to TRBJ1-2; a weak D match, TRBD1 (5 bases). CDR3 length: 11 residues. Germline CDR1 is SGHDT and CDR2 is YYEEEE. Trimming took off 3 bases at V and 6 bases at J, with 6 bases between the two ends. DNA for the CDR3: TGTGCCAGCAGCTCCAGGGATGGCTACACCTTC. This encodes CASSSRDGYTF. The full variable domain, its missing parts supplied by reference TRBV5-6 and TRBJ1-2, is DAGVTQSPTHLIKTRGQQVTLRCSPKSGHDTVSWYQQALGQGPQFIFQYYEEEERQRGNFPDRFSGHQFPNYSSELNVNALLLGDSALYLCASSSRDGYTFGSGTRLTVV.

The chain recombines TRBV30 with TRBJ1-5, with D maybe TRBD1 (5 bases). CDR3 length equals 13 residues. CDR1 is GTSNPN and CDR2 is SVGIG in the germline V gene (reference sequence). V lost 2 bases and J lost 1, with 6 bases in between. The CDR3 loop is CAWSRGSNQPQHF. CDR3 nucleotide sequence: TGTGCCTGGAGTCGGGGGAGCAATCAGCCCCAGCATTTT.

Written as DNA, the CDR3 is TGTGCCTGGGACAGGAGGAACTATGGCTACACCTTC. Its translation is CAWDRRNYGYTF. The chain links TRBV30 to TRBJ1-2; perhaps TRBD1 as D (6 bases). The CDR3 extends over 12 amino acids. Trimming cost V 5 bases and J 2 bases, with 9 bases left between them. Germline V gives CDR1 GTSNPN, CDR2 SVGIG (reference sequence).

The chain is built from TRBV4-1 and TRBJ2-4; TRBD2 might be the D (5 bases). Trimming pared 0 bases from V and 0 bases from J, leaving 12 bases between. This CDR3 spans 17 amino acids. CDR1 and CDR2 (germline): MGHRA, YSYEKL. CDR3: CASSQDGSDQAKNIQYF. CDR3 nucleotide sequence: TGCGCCAGCAGCCAAGATGGGAGCGACCAAGCCAAAAACATTCAGTACTTC.

This chain uses TRBV19 with TRBJ2-3; TRBD2 matches 9 bases. The V gene's germline CDR1 is LNHDA and CDR2 SQIVND (reference sequence). The V segment lost 6 bases and the J segment 5 bases; nucleotides outside the gene matches: 6. This CDR3 has 14 residues. The CDR3 nucleotides are TGTGCCAGTAGACGAAGGACTAGCGAAGATACGCAGTATTTT. It codes for CASRRRTSEDTQYF.

The CDR3 DNA is TGTGCCTGGAGTGCCCACAGACAGGGCAATGAAAAACTGTTTTTT. It codes for CAWSAHRQGNEKLFF. V and J are TRBV30 and TRBJ1-4; 7 nucleotides line up with TRBD1. The CDR3 is made up of 15 amino acids. The V gene's germline CDR1 is GTSNPN and CDR2 SVGIG (reference sequence). Trimming took 1 base from V and 5 from J; bases not matched to a gene: 7.

The chain combines TRBV11-2 with TRBJ2-5; a weak D match, TRBD2 (6 bases). Trimming removed 0 bases at V and 7 bases at J, with 12 bases between. Germline values: CDR1 SGHAT, CDR2 FQNNGV. This CDR3 contains 14 residues. The CDR3 is CASSLEPGRRTQYF. CDR3 coding DNA: TGTGCCAGCAGCTTAGAGCCGGGGAGGCGGACCCAGTACTTC.

This chain connects TRBV6-5 to TRBJ2-1; TRBD2 aligns across 8 bases. Germline V gene sequence: CDR1 MNHEY, CDR2 SVGAGI. The CDR3 totals 15 residues. With 8 bases clipped from V and 10 bases from J, the junction kept 16 bases outside the gene matches. This CDR3 is CASFENSGRLGEQFF. As DNA, the CDR3 is TGTGCCAGCTTTGAGAACAGCGGGAGATTAGGGGAGCAGTTCTTC.